What follows describes a single T cell receptor beta chain. This record belongs to a study of blood T cell repertoires in COVID-19. At the level of the study: T cells, B-cell-depleted T cells, or PBMCs provided the cDNA or gDNA that served as material.

The repertoire was sequenced with immunoSEQ multiplex PCR; TCRdb's copy has only in-frame clones and lacks some. The sample has 37,000 or so clones, 89% seen once. The CDR3 extends over 13 amino acids. Germline V gives CDR1 SGHTA, CDR2 FQGNSA. Trimming removed 1 base at V and 8 bases at J, with 8 bases between. The chain combines TRBV7-2 with TRBJ2-2; D may be TRBD2 (6 bases). The TCR comes from a human donor in a cohort sampled during active COVID-19. Source material: peripheral blood. The CDR3 spells CASSLGGTGELFF. Written as DNA, the CDR3 is TGTGCCAGCAGCTTAGGAGGGACTGGGGAGCTGTTTTTT.